This T cell receptor beta chain comes out of a study of CD8 T cells in Susac syndrome. CD8+ and CD4+ T cells taken from blood had their TCR beta sequenced. Purification of the CD8+ and CD4+ T cells relied on negative isolation, and TEMRA cells underwent FACS enrichment. Random hexamers were used to reverse transcribe the RNA input (roughly 0.5 to 1 ug). Amplification of TCR beta CDR3 spanned 54 Vbeta and 13 Jbeta via immunoSEQ multiplex PCR. TCRdb independently ran MiXCR on the immunoSEQ multiplex PCR reads; one entry per CDR3 protein. The sample includes about 180,000 distinct CDR3 sequences, approximately 94% seen only once; the top ten take around 0.093%. After removal of 4 bases from V and 2 bases from J, the junction contained 2 bases not matched to a gene. Germline V gene sequence: CDR1 KGHDR, CDR2 SFDVKD. The CDR3 runs to 15 residues.

The sample was CD4+ T cells from PBMCs. The chain has TRBV24-1 and TRBJ2-7, with 12 bases aligning to TRBD2. The TCR comes from a human donor with multiple sclerosis. Written as DNA, the CDR3 is TGTGCCACCAGTGACCCTAGCGGGGGGGCCTACGAGCAGTACTTC. It specifies CATSDPSGGAYEQYF.